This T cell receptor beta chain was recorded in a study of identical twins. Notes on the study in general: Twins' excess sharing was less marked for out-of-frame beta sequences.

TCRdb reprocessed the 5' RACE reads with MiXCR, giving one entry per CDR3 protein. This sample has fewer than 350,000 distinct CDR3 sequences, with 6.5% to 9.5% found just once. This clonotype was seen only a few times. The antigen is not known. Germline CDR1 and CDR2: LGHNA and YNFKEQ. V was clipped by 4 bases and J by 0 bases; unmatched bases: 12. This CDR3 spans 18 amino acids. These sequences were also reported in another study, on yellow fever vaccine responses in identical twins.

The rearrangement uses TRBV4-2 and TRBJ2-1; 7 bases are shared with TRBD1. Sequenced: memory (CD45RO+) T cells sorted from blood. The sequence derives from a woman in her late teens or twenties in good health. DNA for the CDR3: TGTGCCAGCAGCCCCCACACTGGGGGACAGAGCTCCTACAATGAGCAGTTCTTC. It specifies CASSPHTGGQSSYNEQFF.